Following are 7 T cell receptor beta chains from one sample sequenced in a study of blood T cell repertoires in COVID-19 (dated by TCRdb to the early 2020s). Libraries were built with the immunoSEQ multiplex PCR assay. In its TCRdb copy, this immuneACCESS table keeps in-frame sequences only and misses some clones. Where compared with another copy, unresolved V genes explain less than half of these, and the others have no known cause. In all, the sample holds approximately 100,000 clones, and around 87% of those were seen once. The top ten constitute roughly 12% of the sample. The material sequenced was peripheral blood. The source of these receptors is a woman aged 30 to 39 with acute or convalescent COVID-19.

The genes are TRBV6-5 and TRBJ1-1; D remains ambiguous. CDR1 and CDR2 from the germline V gene are MNHEY and SVGAGI. The ends were cut back, 8 bases at V and 5 bases at J, with 12 bases in the middle. The CDR3 covers 12 residues. CDR3 residues: CASQWRDTEAFF. CDR3 sequence (DNA): TGTGCCAGCCAGTGGAGGGATACTGAAGCTTTCTTT.

This clone was counted a single time. V gene TRBV9 combines with J gene TRBJ2-7; D is possibly TRBD1 (5 bases). V was pared by 0 bases and J by 4 bases, with 11 bases between. This CDR3 is built from 14 residues. The germline CDR1 and CDR2 sequences are SGDLS and YYNGEE. DNA of the CDR3: TGTGCCAGCAGCGTAGCAGGGCCCCCTTACGAGCAGTACTTC. Translated, it gives CASSVAGPPYEQYF.

The rearrangement uses TRBV6-1 and TRBJ1-2; D uncertain. Germline CDR1 reads MNHNS; CDR2 reads SASEGT. With 1 base removed from V and 7 bases from J, the gap between germline ends came to 13 bases. This CDR3 contains 14 residues. This CDR3 is CASSEVASPGGYTF. CDR3 nucleotide sequence: TGTGCCAGCAGTGAAGTAGCATCCCCCGGTGGCTACACCTTC.

The chain links TRBV7-2 to TRBJ1-2; TRBD1 matches 7 bases. Germline CDR1 SGHTA, CDR2 FQGNSA. The CDR3 contains 15 residues. V was pared by 1 base and J by 4 bases, with 6 bases of the junction left unmatched. This CDR3 is CASSLESRQGYGYTF. In nucleotides, the CDR3 is TGTGCCAGCAGCTTAGAAAGTCGACAGGGCTATGGCTACACCTTC.

This chain joins TRBV6-5 and TRBJ1-1; no clear D gene. Between the trimmed V and J ends, which lost 5 bases and 5 bases, there was a span of 18 bases. Germline V gene sequence: CDR1 MNHEY, CDR2 SVGAGI. This CDR3 contains 15 residues. The CDR3 sequence: CASSNPGTVLTEAFF. The DNA for the CDR3 is TGTGCCAGCAGTAACCCCGGCACAGTGTTAACTGAAGCTTTCTTT.

The V gene is TRBV7-3, the J gene TRBJ2-2; D possibly corresponds to TRBD2 (5 bases). The CDR3 is 14 residues long. Trimming stripped 5 bases from V and 3 bases from J, with 10 bases between. The germline gives CDR1 SGHTA, CDR2 FQGTGA. The CDR3 region has the DNA TGTGCCAGCAGCACCGGGGTCGACACCGGGGAGCTGTTTTTT. Protein: CASSTGVDTGELFF.

The chain has TRBV29-1 and TRBJ2-3; TRBD2 matches 7 bases. This CDR3 is 18 amino acids long. The ends lost 1 base at V and 3 bases at J; junction bases unmatched: 16. Germline V lookup: CDR1 SQVTM, CDR2 ANQGSEA. CDR3 protein: CSVEAYFEGREGTDTQYF. The DNA for the CDR3 is TGCAGCGTTGAAGCTTATTTCGAGGGCAGGGAGGGTACAGATACGCAGTATTTT.